This T cell receptor beta chain was obtained from a study of blood T cell repertoires in COVID-19. Germline CDR1 reads ENHRY; CDR2 reads SYGVKD. The CDR3 covers 14 residues. Trimming left V 8 bases short and J 0 bases short, with 13 bases between. Profiled with immunoSEQ multiplex PCR; TCRdb holds only in-frame clones, not every one. Of about 160,000 clones listed, roughly 84% were seen once; the top ten hold about 0.95%. The rearrangement links TRBV10-3 to TRBJ1-2; D may be TRBD1 (5 bases). The sequence derives from a man aged 40-49 years with acute or convalescent COVID-19. The material sequenced was peripheral blood. For the CDR3, the DNA is TGTGCCATCCGCGGGACGGTAGCTAACTATGGCTACACCTTC. Protein sequence: CAIRGTVANYGYTF.